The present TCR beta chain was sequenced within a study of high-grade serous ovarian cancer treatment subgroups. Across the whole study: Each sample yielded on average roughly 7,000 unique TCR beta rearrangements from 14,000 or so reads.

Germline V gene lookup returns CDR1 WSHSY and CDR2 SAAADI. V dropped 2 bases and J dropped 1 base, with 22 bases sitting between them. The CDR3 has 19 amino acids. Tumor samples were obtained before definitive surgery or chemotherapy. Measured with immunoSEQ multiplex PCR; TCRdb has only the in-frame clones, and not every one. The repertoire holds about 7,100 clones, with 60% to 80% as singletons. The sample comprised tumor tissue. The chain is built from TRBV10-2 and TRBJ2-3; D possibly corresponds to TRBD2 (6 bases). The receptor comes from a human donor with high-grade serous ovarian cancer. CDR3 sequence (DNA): TGCGCCAGCAGTGAGATTGAGTTGGGACTTCTTTCGGGCACAGATACGCAGTATTTT. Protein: CASSEIELGLLSGTDTQYF.